Listed here are 2 T cell receptor beta chains from one sample, sequenced in a study of cytomegalovirus exposure and HLA in healthy donors. The PCR was carried out with 60 Vbeta primers and 13 Jbeta primers. Using immunoSEQ multiplex PCR, the repertoire was profiled, and TCRdb retains in-frame clones only, with some absent. The sample contains some 180,000 clones, 77% of which appear only once. Sequencing input: PBMCs. The receptor source for this set is a man between 18 and 29 years old in good health and CMV-seronegative.

The rearrangement uses TRBV19 and TRBJ2-1, with 9 bases matching TRBD1. J lost 7 bases, V lost 7 bases, and 8 bases had no gene match. The germline V gene has CDR1 LNHDA and CDR2 SQIVND (reference sequence). The CDR3 length is 14 residues. The CDR3 DNA is TGTGCCAGTACCCCGGGACAGGGACAGAATGAGCAGTTCTTC. Translation gives CASTPGQGQNEQFF.

This clone appeared a single time. The gene calls are TRBV6-5 and TRBJ2-1, with 7 bases aligning to TRBD2. The CDR3 covers 16 residues. J lost 6 bases, V lost 0 bases, and 8 bases had no gene match. Germline V gene sequence: CDR1 MNHEY, CDR2 SVGAGI. Written as DNA, the CDR3 is TGTGCCAGCAGTTACTCGTCCCTAGCGGAATTCAATGAGCAGTTCTTC. Translated: CASSYSSLAEFNEQFF.